These T cell receptor beta chains were read from a single sample in a study of T cells in Graves' hyperthyroidism and ophthalmopathy. MiXCR was run by TCRdb on the multiplex PCR reads, yielding one entry per CDR3 protein. Among 350,000 to 400,000 distinct CDR3 sequences listed, about 19% were seen once. The sample consisted of blood. All receptors derive from a woman under 30 with Graves' hyperthyroidism. Each CDR3 is given with its conserved first and last residue. D genes are given only for firm matches. Some rows have no size entry. The others give once, few or many, or a class for an expanded clone.

J gene,clone size,V gene,D gene,CDR3 protein,CDR3 DNA
TRBJ2-5,many,TRBV5-5,NA,CASSSESEVETQYF,TGTGCCAGCAGTTCAGAGTCCGAGGTGGAGACCCAGTACTTC
TRBJ1-3,many,TRBV18,NA,CASSPPGDSGNTIYF,TGTGCCAGCTCACCTCCGGGGGACTCTGGAAACACCATATATTTT
TRBJ1-6,NA,TRBV4-1,TRBD1,CASSQEGGTGAPLHF,TGCGCCAGCAGCCAAGAGGGGGGGACAGGGGCACCCCTCCACTTT
TRBJ1-1,many,TRBV9,NA,CASSVGGSGNTEAFF,TGTGCCAGCAGCGTAGGGGGCAGCGGGAACACTGAAGCTTTCTTT
TRBJ2-6,many,TRBV3-1,NA,CASSQDIGTGANVLTF,TGTGCCAGCAGCCAAGACATAGGGACTGGGGCCAACGTCCTGACTTTC
TRBJ1-6,many,TRBV6-2/TRBV6-3,NA,CASSYRAALNSPLHF,TGTGCCAGCAGTTACAGGGCAGCATTGAATTCACCCCTCCACTTT
TRBJ1-1,few,TRBV20-1,NA,CSAGRTARAEAFF,TGCAGTGCCGGTCGGACGGCTAGGGCTGAAGCTTTCTTT
TRBJ2-5,many,TRBV28,TRBD1,CASSWAGTVFFYQETQYF,TGTGCCAGCAGTTGGGCTGGGACAGTGTTCTTTTACCAAGAGACCCAGTACTTC
TRBJ2-7,many,TRBV29-1,TRBD1,CSVGAGTGPYEQYF,TGCAGCGTTGGGGCCGGGACAGGACCCTACGAGCAGTACTTC
TRBJ2-7,many,TRBV6-2/TRBV6-3,NA,CASSDGANYEQYF,TGTGCCAGCAGTGACGGAGCAAACTACGAGCAGTACTTC
TRBJ1-2,many,TRBV30,NA,CAWSPGPGTGYGYTF,TGTGCCTGGTCCCCGGGACCCGGGACGGGCTATGGCTACACCTTC
TRBJ2-2,few,TRBV7-9,NA,CASSYLELFF,TGTGCCAGCTCCTACCTGGAGCTGTTTTTT
TRBJ2-7,few,TRBV11-2,TRBD1,CASSSIPRGRSYEQYF,TGTGCCAGCAGCTCGATTCCCAGGGGGCGGTCCTACGAGCAGTACTTC
TRBJ2-7,many,TRBV19,NA,CASSRPPGEQYF,TGTGCCAGTAGTAGGCCCCCGGGCGAGCAGTACTTC
TRBJ2-5,many,TRBV12-3/TRBV12-4,TRBD2,CASRTELAGKETQYF,TGTGCCAGCAGGACCGAACTAGCGGGAAAAGAGACCCAGTACTTC
TRBJ2-5,many,TRBV12-3/TRBV12-4,TRBD2,CASSFGTSETQYF,TGTGCCAGCAGTTTCGGGACTAGCGAGACCCAGTACTTC
TRBJ1-2,many,TRBV20-1,TRBD1,CSAREGTANTF,TGCAGTGCTAGAGAAGGGACAGCAAACACCTTC
TRBJ2-5,NA,TRBV5-1,TRBD1,CASSLSPIGTAQETQYF,TGCGCCAGCAGCTTATCCCCTATCGGGACAGCCCAAGAGACCCAGTACTTC
TRBJ2-7,many,TRBV6-1,NA,CASSPTASEQYF,TGTGCCAGCAGTCCAACGGCTAGCGAGCAGTACTTC
TRBJ1-2,many,TRBV19,NA,CASSKGGPLNYGYTF,TGTGCCAGTTCAAAAGGAGGACCCTTAAACTATGGCTACACCTTC
TRBJ1-1,many,TRBV11-2,NA,CASSLNTANTEAFF,TGTGCCAGCAGCCTCAATACAGCGAACACTGAAGCTTTCTTT
TRBJ2-3,many,TRBV29-1,TRBD1,CSVEGTVADTQYF,TGCAGCGTTGAGGGGACAGTTGCAGATACGCAGTATTTT
TRBJ1-1,many,TRBV27,NA,CASSLSAGGRNTEAFF,TGTGCCAGCAGTTTATCGGCCGGGGGGAGGAACACTGAAGCTTTCTTT
TRBJ2-7,NA,TRBV19,NA,CASSHGQYEQYF,TGTGCCAGTAGTCACGGACAGTACGAGCAGTACTTC
TRBJ1-2,many,TRBV7-9,TRBD1,CASSYQPGGDYGYTF,TGTGCCAGCAGCTACCAGCCAGGGGGCGACTATGGCTACACCTTC
TRBJ1-2,many,TRBV5-1,TRBD1,CASSLGGTAISYTF,TGCGCCAGCAGCTTGGGGGGGACAGCTATCTCCTACACCTTC
TRBJ1-3,once,TRBV29-1,NA,CSVVEGTIYF,TGCAGCGTTGTGGAGGGCACCATATATTTT
TRBJ1-1,NA,TRBV6-1,NA,CASRRLPGVNTEAFF,TGTGCCAGCAGAAGGTTGCCAGGCGTCAACACTGAAGCTTTCTTT
TRBJ1-3,many,TRBV5-1,NA,CASSFDGNTIYF,TGCGCCAGCAGCTTTGACGGAAACACCATATATTTT
TRBJ2-1,NA,TRBV7-8,TRBD1,CASSRPGQRYNEKFF,TGTGCCAGCAGCCGACCGGGACAGAGATACAATGAGAAGTTCTTC
TRBJ2-7,NA,TRBV27,NA,CASSTGRLSYEQYF,TGTGCCAGCAGTACTGGCAGACTCTCCTACGAGCAGTACTTC
TRBJ2-7,many,TRBV19,NA,CASSTQGDEQYF,TGTGCCAGTAGTACTCAGGGAGACGAGCAGTACTTC
TRBJ1-3,many,TRBV6-5,TRBD1,CASSRDSDSGNTIYF,TGTGCCAGCAGTCGGGACAGCGACAGTGGAAACACCATATATTTT